This T cell receptor beta chain was found in a study of T cells in Graves' hyperthyroidism and ophthalmopathy. As for the study in general: At the time of initial diagnosis and before any treatment, peripheral blood was collected. Study-level results: Blood also contained most expanded thyroid clonotypes above 0.001. Ophthalmopathy and stable hyperthyroidism were separated by a 13 V-J model.

Trimming took off 4 bases at V and 1 base at J, with 13 bases between the two ends. CDR1 is KGHSH and CDR2 is LQKENI in the germline V gene. The CDR3 length is 15 residues. The authors obtained PBMCs from about 9 ml of fresh peripheral blood. To note about this clonotype: Antigen unknown.

Amplified regions were TCR beta CDR3 sequences from RNA transcripts. TCR CDR3 underwent first-round RT-PCR with the HTBI primer set. TCRdb re-called the multiplex PCR reads through MiXCR, storing one row per CDR3 protein. Altogether hundreds of thousands of distinct CDR3 sequences are present, 16% being singletons, with the ten largest covering about 3.5%. The TCR comes from a woman between 40 and 50 years old with Graves' ophthalmopathy. The chain combines TRBV18 with TRBJ1-1; D not resolved. Sequencing used blood. The DNA of the CDR3 is TGTGCCAGCTCACGCGCTAGGGTGGAGAACACTGAAGCTTTCTTT. Its protein product is CASSRARVENTEAFF. Complete variable domain (other parts from reference TRBV18 and TRBJ1-1): NAGVMQNPRHLVRRRGQEARLRCSPMKGHSHVYWYRQLPEEGLKFMVYLQKENIIDESGMPKERFSAEFPKEGPSILRIQQVVRGDSAAYFCASSRARVENTEAFFGQGTRLTVV.